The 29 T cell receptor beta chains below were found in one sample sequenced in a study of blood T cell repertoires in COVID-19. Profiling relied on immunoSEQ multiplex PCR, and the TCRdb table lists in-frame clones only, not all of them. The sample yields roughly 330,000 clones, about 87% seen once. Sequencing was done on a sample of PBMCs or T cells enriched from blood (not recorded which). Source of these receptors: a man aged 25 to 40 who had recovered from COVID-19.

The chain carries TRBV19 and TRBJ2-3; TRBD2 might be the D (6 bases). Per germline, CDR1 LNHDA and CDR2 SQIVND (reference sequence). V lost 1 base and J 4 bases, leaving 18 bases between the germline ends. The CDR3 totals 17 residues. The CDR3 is CASSIGTTYLDPDTQYF. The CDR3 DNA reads TGTGCCAGTAGTATAGGGACTACCTACCTGGACCCAGATACGCAGTATTTT.

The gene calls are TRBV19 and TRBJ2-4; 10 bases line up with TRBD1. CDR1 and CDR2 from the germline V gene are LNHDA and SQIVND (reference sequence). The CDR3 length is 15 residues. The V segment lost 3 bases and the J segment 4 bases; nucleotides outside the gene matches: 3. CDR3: CASSIRQGAKNIQYF. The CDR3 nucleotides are TGTGCCAGTAGTATCCGACAGGGGGCTAAAAACATTCAGTACTTC.

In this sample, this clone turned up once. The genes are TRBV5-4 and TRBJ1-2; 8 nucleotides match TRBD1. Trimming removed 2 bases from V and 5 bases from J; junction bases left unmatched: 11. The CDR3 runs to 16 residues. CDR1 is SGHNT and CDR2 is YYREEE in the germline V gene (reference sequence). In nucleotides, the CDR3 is TGTGCCAGCAGCTTTTTAGGTCAGGGGGCGAAGTATGGCTACACCTTC. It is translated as CASSFLGQGAKYGYTF.

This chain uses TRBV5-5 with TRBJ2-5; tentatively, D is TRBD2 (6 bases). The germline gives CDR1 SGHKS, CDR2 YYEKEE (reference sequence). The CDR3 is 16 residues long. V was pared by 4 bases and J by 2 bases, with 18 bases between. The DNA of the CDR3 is TGTGCCAGCAGCATAGACCTCGGGGGAGGACAAGAGACCCAGTACTTC. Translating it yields CASSIDLGGGQETQYF.

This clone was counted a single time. The CDR3: CASSPSRDRGWVEQYF. In nucleotides, the CDR3 is TGTGCCAGCAGCCCCTCCCGGGACAGGGGATGGGTAGAGCAGTACTTC. This chain links TRBV2 with TRBJ2-7, with TRBD1 matching over 10 bases. The V gene end was trimmed by 6 bases and the J gene end by 7 bases; junction bases not matched to a gene: 15. From germline, CDR1 is SNHLY and CDR2 FYNNEI. The CDR3 contains 16 residues.

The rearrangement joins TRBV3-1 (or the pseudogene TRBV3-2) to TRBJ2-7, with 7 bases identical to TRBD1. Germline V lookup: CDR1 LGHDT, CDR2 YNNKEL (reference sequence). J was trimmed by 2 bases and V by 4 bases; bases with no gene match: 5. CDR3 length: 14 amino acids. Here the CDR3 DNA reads TGTGCCAGCAGCCGGGACAGCCTTGCCTACGAGCAGTACTTC. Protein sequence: CASSRDSLAYEQYF.

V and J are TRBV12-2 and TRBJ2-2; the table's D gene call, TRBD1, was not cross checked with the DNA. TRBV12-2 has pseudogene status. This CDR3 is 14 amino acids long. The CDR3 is CASRLKGADGELFF. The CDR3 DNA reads TGTGCAAGTCGCTTGAAGGGGGCTGACGGGGAGCTGTTTTTT.

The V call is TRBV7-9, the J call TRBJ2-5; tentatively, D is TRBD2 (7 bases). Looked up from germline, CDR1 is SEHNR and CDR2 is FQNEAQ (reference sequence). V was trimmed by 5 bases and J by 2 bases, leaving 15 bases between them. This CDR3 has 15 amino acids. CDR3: CASSRFGGTQETQYF. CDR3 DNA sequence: TGTGCCAGCAGCCGTTTCGGGGGGACACAAGAGACCCAGTACTTC. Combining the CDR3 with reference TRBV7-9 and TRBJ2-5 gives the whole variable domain DTGVSQNPRHKITKRGQNVTFRCDPISEHNRLYWYRQTLGQGPEFLTYFQNEAQLEKSRLLSDRFSAERPKGSFSTLEIQRTEQGDSAMYLCASSRFGGTQETQYFGPGTRLLVL.

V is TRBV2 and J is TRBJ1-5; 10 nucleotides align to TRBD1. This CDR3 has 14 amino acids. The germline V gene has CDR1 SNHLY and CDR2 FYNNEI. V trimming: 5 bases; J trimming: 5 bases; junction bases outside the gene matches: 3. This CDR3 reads CASSFGQGDQPQHF. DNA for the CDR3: TGTGCCAGCAGTTTTGGACAGGGGGATCAGCCCCAGCATTTT. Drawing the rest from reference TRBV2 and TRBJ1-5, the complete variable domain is EPEVTQTPSHQVTQMGQEVILRCVPISNHLYFYWYRQILGQKVEFLVSFYNNEISEKSEIFDDQFSVERPDGSNFTLKIRSTKLEDSAMYFCASSFGQGDQPQHFGDGTRLSIL.

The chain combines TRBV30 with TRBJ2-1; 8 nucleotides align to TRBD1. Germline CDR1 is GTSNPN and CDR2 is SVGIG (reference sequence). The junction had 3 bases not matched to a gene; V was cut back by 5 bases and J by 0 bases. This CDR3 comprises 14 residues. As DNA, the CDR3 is TGTGCCTGGGAAACAGGGGGCTCCTACAATGAGCAGTTCTTC. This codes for CAWETGGSYNEQFF. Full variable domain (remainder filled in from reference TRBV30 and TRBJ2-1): SQTIHQWPATLVQPVGSPLSLECTVEGTSNPNLYWYRQAAGRGLQLLFYSVGIGQISSEVPQNLSASRPQDRQFILSSKKLLLSDSGFYLCAWETGGSYNEQFFGPGTRLTVL.

The CDR3 is CASSPRTGSTPQETQYF. DNA for the CDR3: TGTGCCAGCAGTCCTAGGACAGGGTCGACACCTCAAGAGACCCAGTACTTC. The chain links TRBV27 to TRBJ2-5; TRBD1 matches at 8 bases. Germline V gives CDR1 MNHEY, CDR2 SMNVEV (reference sequence). The CDR3 extends over 17 amino acids. J gave up 2 bases and V 5 bases, and 13 bases lay outside the gene matches.

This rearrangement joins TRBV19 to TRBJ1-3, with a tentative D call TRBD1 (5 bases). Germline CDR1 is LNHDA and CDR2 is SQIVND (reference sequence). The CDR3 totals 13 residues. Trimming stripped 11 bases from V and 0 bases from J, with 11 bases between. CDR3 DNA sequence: TGTGCCGCTCGCGGGACCTCTGGAAACACCATATATTTT. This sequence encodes CAARGTSGNTIYF.

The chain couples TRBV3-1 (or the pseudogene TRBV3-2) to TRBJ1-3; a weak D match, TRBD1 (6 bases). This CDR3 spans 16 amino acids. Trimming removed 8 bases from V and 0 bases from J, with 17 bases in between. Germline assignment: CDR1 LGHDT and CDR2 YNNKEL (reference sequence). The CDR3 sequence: CASEPGHRLSGNTIYF. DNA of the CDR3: TGTGCCAGCGAGCCGGGACACCGGCTCTCTGGAAACACCATATATTTT.

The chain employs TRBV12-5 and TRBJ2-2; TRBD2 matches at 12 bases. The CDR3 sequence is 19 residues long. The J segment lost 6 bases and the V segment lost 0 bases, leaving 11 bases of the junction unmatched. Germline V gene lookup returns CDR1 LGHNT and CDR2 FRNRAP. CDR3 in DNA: TGTGCTAGTGGTTTGGTACTCCTAGCGGGGACTAGCGGGCCCGGGGAGCTGTTTTTT. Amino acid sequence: CASGLVLLAGTSGPGELFF.

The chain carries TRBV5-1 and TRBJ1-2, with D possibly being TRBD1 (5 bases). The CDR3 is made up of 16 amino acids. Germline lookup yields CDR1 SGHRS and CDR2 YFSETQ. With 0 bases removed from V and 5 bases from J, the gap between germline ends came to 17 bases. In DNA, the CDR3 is TGCGCCAGCAGCTTGGGGGCAGGAGGGGATGAGTATGGCTACACCTTC. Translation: CASSLGAGGDEYGYTF.

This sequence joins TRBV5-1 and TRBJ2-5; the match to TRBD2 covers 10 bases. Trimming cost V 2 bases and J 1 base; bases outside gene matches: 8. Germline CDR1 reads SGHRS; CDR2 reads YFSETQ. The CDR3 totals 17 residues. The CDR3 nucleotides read TGCGCCAGCAGCTTTTACTTTAGCGGGGGGACCCAAGAGACCCAGTACTTC. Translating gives CASSFYFSGGTQETQYF.

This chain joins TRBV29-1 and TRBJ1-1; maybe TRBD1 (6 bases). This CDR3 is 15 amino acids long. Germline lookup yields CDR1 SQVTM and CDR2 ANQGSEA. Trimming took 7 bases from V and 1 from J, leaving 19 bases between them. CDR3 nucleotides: TGCAGCGGGAAACTGAACAGGGCTCCGAACACTGAAGCTTTCTTT. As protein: CSGKLNRAPNTEAFF.

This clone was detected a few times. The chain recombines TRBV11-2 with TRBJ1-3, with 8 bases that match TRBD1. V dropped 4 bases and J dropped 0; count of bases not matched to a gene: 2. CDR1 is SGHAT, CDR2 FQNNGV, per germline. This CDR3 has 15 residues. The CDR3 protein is CASSSTGGSGNTIYF. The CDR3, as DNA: TGTGCCAGCAGCTCTACAGGGGGCTCTGGAAACACCATATATTTT.

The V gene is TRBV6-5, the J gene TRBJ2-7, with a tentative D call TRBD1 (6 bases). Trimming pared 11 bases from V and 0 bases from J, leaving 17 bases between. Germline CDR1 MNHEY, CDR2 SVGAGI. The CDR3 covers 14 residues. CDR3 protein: CACAGWGHSYEQYF. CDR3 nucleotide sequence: TGTGCCTGCGCCGGTTGGGGGCACTCCTACGAGCAGTACTTC.

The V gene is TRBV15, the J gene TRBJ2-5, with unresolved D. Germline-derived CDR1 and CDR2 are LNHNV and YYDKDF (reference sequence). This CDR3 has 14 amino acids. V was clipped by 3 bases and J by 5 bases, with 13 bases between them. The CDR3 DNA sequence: TGTGCCACCAGCAGCTGGGCACCTGGTGAGACCCAGTACTTC. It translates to CATSSWAPGETQYF.

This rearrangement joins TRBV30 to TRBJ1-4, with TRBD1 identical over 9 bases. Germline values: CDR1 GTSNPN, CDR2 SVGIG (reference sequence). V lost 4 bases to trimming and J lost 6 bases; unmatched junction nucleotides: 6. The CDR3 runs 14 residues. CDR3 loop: CAWKRQGGHEKLFF. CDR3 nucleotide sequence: TGTGCCTGGAAGAGACAGGGGGGCCATGAAAAACTGTTTTTT. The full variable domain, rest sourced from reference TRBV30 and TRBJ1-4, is SQTIHQWPATLVQPVGSPLSLECTVEGTSNPNLYWYRQAAGRGLQLLFYSVGIGQISSEVPQNLSASRPQDRQFILSSKKLLLSDSGFYLCAWKRQGGHEKLFFGSGTQLSVL.

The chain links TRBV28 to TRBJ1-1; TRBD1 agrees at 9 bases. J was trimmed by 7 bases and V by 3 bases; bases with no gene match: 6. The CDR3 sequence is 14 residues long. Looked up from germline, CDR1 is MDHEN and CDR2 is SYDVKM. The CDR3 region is CASSLTGGRGEAFF. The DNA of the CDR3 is TGTGCCAGCAGTTTGACAGGGGGAAGGGGTGAAGCTTTCTTT.

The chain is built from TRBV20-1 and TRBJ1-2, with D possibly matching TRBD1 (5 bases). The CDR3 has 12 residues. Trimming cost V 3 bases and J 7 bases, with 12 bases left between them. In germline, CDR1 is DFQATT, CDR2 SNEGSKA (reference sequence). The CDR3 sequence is CSASQGEGGYTF. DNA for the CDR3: TGCAGTGCTAGTCAAGGGGAGGGTGGCTACACCTTC.

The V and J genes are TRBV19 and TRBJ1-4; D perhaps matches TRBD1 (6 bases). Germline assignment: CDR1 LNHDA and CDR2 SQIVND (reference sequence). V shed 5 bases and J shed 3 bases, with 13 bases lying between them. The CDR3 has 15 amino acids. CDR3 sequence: CASSLQQGSNEKLFF. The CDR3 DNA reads TGTGCCAGTAGTCTCCAACAGGGTTCTAATGAAAAACTGTTTTTT.

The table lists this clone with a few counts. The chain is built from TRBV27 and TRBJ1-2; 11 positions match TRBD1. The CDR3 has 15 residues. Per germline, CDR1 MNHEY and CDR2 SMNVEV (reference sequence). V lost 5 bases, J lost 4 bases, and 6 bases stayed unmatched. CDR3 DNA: TGTGCCAGCAGTCTTTGGACAGGGGGCATCTATGGCTACACCTTC. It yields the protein CASSLWTGGIYGYTF.

The CDR3 DNA reads as TGTGCCAGCAGTAACGGACAAGAGGAGACCCAGTACTTC. Encoded protein: CASSNGQEETQYF. This rearrangement joins TRBV12-3 or TRBV12-4 to TRBJ2-5; D is possibly TRBD1 (5 bases). The CDR3 length is 13 residues. With 5 bases removed from V and 5 bases from J, the gap between germline ends came to 12 bases.

The CDR3 region has the DNA TGTGCCAGCAGCTACACAGCAGATACGCAGTATTTT. Translation: CASSYTADTQYF. The gene calls are TRBV5-6 and TRBJ2-3; D remains unclear. The CDR3 spans 12 residues. Per the germline V gene, CDR1 is SGHDT and CDR2 is YYEEEE. V was cut by 3 bases and J by 4 bases, with 6 bases left in between.

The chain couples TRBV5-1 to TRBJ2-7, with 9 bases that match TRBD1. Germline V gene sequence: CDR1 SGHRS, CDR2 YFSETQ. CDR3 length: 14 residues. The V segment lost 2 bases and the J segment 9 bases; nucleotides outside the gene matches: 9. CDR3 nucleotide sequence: TGCGCCAGCAGCTTAACCGGGACAGGGAGCCGGCAGTACTTC. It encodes CASSLTGTGSRQYF.

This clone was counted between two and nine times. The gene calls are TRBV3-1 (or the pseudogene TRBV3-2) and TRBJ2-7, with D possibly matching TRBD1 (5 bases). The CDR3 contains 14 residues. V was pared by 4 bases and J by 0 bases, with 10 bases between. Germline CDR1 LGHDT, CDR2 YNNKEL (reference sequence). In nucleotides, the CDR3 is TGTGCCAGCAGCCGACAGCAGAGCTCCTACGAGCAGTACTTC. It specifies CASSRQQSSYEQYF.